Sequencing of this T cell receptor (beta chain) was carried out in a study of post-analysis software for immune sequencing data. A word on this clonotype: The antigen is undetermined.

Study-level results: In patients, five TRBV segments were more frequent than in controls, with TRBV5-6, TRBV5-1 and TRBV20-1 among them. Diversity measured as normalized Chao1 was significantly lower in multiple sclerosis patients than in controls.

CDR1 and CDR2 (germline): SNHLY, FYNNEI. J gave up 3 bases and V 8 bases, and 7 bases lay outside the gene matches. The CDR3 runs to 14 residues. The TCR beta cDNA libraries contained unique molecular identifiers. TCRdb used MiXCR to reprocess the PCR reads, holding one entry per CDR3 protein. The sample consists of 650,000 to 850,000 distinct CDR3 sequences, about 50% of them appearing once. The V call is TRBV2, the J call TRBJ2-7, with 10 nucleotides matching TRBD1. Sample: blood. This TCR derives from a girl aged 5-17 years with multiple sclerosis. The CDR3 region is CASGGGQGNYEQYF. The CDR3 coding sequence is TGTGCCAGCGGGGGGGGACAGGGGAACTACGAGCAGTACTTC.